This T cell receptor beta chain was recovered during a study of cytomegalovirus exposure and HLA in healthy donors. Germline CDR1 and CDR2: MNHEY and SVGAGI. The CDR3 runs 13 residues. Trimming removed 8 bases from V and 8 bases from J; junction bases left unmatched: 5. Primers: 60 Vbeta forward and 13 Jbeta reverse. Only in-frame clones appear in the TCRdb table, and some are missing; sequencing was by immunoSEQ multiplex PCR. The sample holds 210,000 or so clones, about 90% seen once. With respect to this clone: Its specificity is unknown.

General study points: Most observed TCR sequences were rare, whereas some public TCRs were detected in many donors. Later analysis identified 16,000 or so TCR beta sequences associated with HLA alleles, using a false discovery rate threshold of 0.05.

Sequencing was performed on PBMCs. V and J are TRBV6-5 and TRBJ1-4; 10 bases match TRBD1. The sequence derives from a man younger than 40 in good health and CMV-seronegative. The CDR3 loop reads CASSGTGDEKLFF. DNA for the CDR3: TGTGCCAGCTCCGGGACAGGGGACGAAAAACTGTTTTTT.